The 2 T cell receptor beta chains below were found in one sample sequenced in a study of human T cells and chemical hapten exposure. One entry per CDR3 protein, called by TCRdb with MiXCR from the RACE reads. The sample has under 45,000 distinct CDR3 sequences, roughly a tenth seen once. Time point in this sample: pre-sensitization, week 0. Noted treatment: therapeutic diphenylcyclopropenone sensitization with weekly scalp DPC. The material sequenced was whole blood, taken in connection with sensitization to the hapten diphenylcyclopropenone (DPC). The receptors originated from a young man with alopecia areata. Some clones in this sample may be carry-over from other donors' samples.

This clonotype has more than one count but fewer than ten. The V gene is TRBV5-6, the J gene TRBJ2-1; 10 nucleotides line up with TRBD2. J gave up 4 bases and V 4 bases, and 5 bases lay outside the gene matches. Germline V gene lookup returns CDR1 SGHDT and CDR2 YYEEEE. The CDR3 spans 15 residues. DNA for the CDR3: TGTGCCAGCAGCCTTGGACTAGCGGAGTACAATGAGCAGTTCTTC. It codes for CASSLGLAEYNEQFF. Based on the CDR3 plus reference TRBV5-6 and TRBJ2-1, the full variable domain is DAGVTQSPTHLIKTRGQQVTLRCSPKSGHDTVSWYQQALGQGPQFIFQYYEEEERQRGNFPDRFSGHQFPNYSSELNVNALLLGDSALYLCASSLGLAEYNEQFFGPGTRLTVL.

Many counts were recorded for this clonotype. The gene calls are TRBV7-6 and TRBJ1-4; 8 nucleotides align to TRBD1. Per the germline V gene, CDR1 is SGHVS and CDR2 is FNYEAQ. CDR3 length: 15 residues. V was pared by 5 bases and J by 7 bases, with 9 bases of the junction left unmatched. The CDR3 DNA reads as TGTGCCAGCAGCCCAGGACAGGGACGAGCTGAAAAACTGTTTTTT. Translating it yields CASSPGQGRAEKLFF.